What follows describes a single T cell receptor beta chain. One junction end does not reproduce the germline sequence, and a read error may be involved. TCRdb processed the PCR reads anew with MiXCR; each CDR3 protein has one entry. The sample has over 550,000 distinct CDR3 sequences; over 25% are singletons. The CDR3 has 14 amino acids. The germline V gene has CDR1 LNHNV and CDR2 YYDKDF (reference sequence). These data originate in a study of molecular identifiers for immune sequencing clone quantification. The source is a human donor in good health. Some libraries in this study had Jurkat cell RNA spiked in. This chain joins TRBV15 and TRBJ1-6; D not certain. The source material was naive CD8+ T cells from blood, with Jurkat cell RNA spiked in. Subset noted: FACS-sorted CD8+CD4-CCR7+CD45RA+ naive T cells. The CDR3 DNA reads TGTGCCACCAGCAGAGTACCGAATAATCCACCCCTCCACTTT. It is translated as CATSRVPNNPPLHF.